The 3 T cell receptor beta chains in this list originate from one sample, sequenced in a study of control samples from healthy donors and cancer patients. Clones were read by immunoSEQ multiplex PCR, and TCRdb kept only the in-frame ones, dropping some. In the table there are tens of thousands of clones, approximately 84% of which are singletons. The sample comprised PBMCs. These TCRs come from an older man with lung cancer.

This clone has a handful of counts. In nucleotides, the CDR3 is TGCGCCAGCAGTGATATGGCAGCCTATGGCTACACCTTC. Translated, it gives CASSDMAAYGYTF. This chain links TRBV10-2 with TRBJ1-2; D is ambiguous. The CDR3 is 13 amino acids. Germline CDR1 reads WSHSY; CDR2 reads SAAADI. With 3 bases removed from V and 4 bases from J, the gap between germline ends came to 9 bases.

The chain joins TRBV5-6 to TRBJ2-1; D may be TRBD1 or TRBD2 (5 bases each). The V gene's germline CDR1 is SGHDT and CDR2 YYEEEE. CDR3 length: 15 residues. V gave up 0 bases and J gave up 4 bases, with 11 bases separating them. The CDR3 nucleotides read TGTGCCAGCAGCTTGGTCGGGGCAGGATACAATGAGCAGTTCTTC. It translates to CASSLVGAGYNEQFF. The full variable domain, in which reference TRBV5-6 and TRBJ2-1 provide the parts outside the CDR3, is DAGVTQSPTHLIKTRGQQVTLRCSPKSGHDTVSWYQQALGQGPQFIFQYYEEEERQRGNFPDRFSGHQFPNYSSELNVNALLLGDSALYLCASSLVGAGYNEQFFGPGTRLTVL.

The CDR3 bases are TGTGCCACCAGTGATTTGGGGCGGGCGAACACCGGGGAGCTGTTTTTT. It yields the protein CATSDLGRANTGELFF. The rearrangement joins TRBV24-1 to TRBJ2-2; possible D gene TRBD2, 5 bases. The CDR3 has 16 residues. Between the trimmed V and J ends, which lost 0 bases and 0 bases, there was a span of 7 bases. Germline-derived CDR1 and CDR2 are KGHDR and SFDVKD.